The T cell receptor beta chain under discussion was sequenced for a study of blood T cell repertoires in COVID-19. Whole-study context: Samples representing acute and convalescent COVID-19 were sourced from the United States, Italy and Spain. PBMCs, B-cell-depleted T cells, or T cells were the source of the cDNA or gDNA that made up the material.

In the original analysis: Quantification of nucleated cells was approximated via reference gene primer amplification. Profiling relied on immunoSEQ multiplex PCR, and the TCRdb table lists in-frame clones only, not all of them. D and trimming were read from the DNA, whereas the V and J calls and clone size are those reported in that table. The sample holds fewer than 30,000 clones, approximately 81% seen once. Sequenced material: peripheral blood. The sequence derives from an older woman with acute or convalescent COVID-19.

CDR3 protein: CASSPLRGAGGYTF. CDR3 in DNA: TGTGCCAGCAGTCCTCTTCGGGGGGCAGGGGGCTACACCTTC. The chain recombines TRBV7-2 with TRBJ1-2, with a possible D match to TRBD1 (6 bases). In germline, CDR1 is SGHTA, CDR2 FQGNSA. V lost 6 bases and J lost 8, with 19 bases in between. CDR3 length equals 14 residues.